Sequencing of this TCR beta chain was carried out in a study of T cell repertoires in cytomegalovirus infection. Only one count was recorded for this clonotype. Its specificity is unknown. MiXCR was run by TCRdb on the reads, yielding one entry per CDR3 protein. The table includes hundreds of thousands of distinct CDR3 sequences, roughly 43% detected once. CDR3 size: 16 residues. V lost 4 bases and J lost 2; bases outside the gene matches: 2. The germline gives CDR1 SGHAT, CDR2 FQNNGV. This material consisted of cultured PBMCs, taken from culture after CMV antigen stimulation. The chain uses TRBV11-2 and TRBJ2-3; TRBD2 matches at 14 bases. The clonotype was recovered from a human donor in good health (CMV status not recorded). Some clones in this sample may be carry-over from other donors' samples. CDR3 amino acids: CASSWGLAGATDTQYF. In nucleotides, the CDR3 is TGTGCCAGCAGCTGGGGACTAGCGGGGGCCACAGATACGCAGTATTTT. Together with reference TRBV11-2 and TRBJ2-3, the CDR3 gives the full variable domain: EAGVAQSPRYKIIEKRQSVAFWCNPISGHATLYWYQQILGQGPKLLIQFQNNGVVDDSQLPKDRFSAERLKGVDSTLKIQPAKLEDSAVYLCASSWGLAGATDTQYFGPGTRLTVL.